This T cell receptor (beta chain) was observed in a study of blood T cell repertoires in COVID-19 (TCRdb year 2020). Looking at the study overall: Samples from collaborators originated in the United States, Italy and Spain and spanned both the acute and convalescent phases of COVID-19. The prospective study material was composed of cDNA or gDNA derived from T cells, B-cell-depleted T cells, or PBMCs. Subjects who had been exposed to COVID-19, were actively infected with it, or had recovered from it provided the deeply sampled blood TCRbeta repertoires that made up the dataset. The repertoires were made available in a free public database intended to serve as a resource for research on the immune response to SARS-CoV-2. Samples came from the ongoing ImmuneRACE study (first 160 participants) plus 1,254 subjects from 6 global collaborators. Sample metadata almost always included a de-identified subject ID, COVID-19 status, age in years and sex. HLA class I and class II types, where available, came from metadata supplied by the sample provider rather than from assay-based typing.

Participants in the prospective study were enrolled through a virtual design, were aged roughly 18 to 90 years, and lived in 24 United States geographic areas. Cohort assignment in the prospective study relied on participant-reported clinical history from a screening survey and a study questionnaire. Each participant in the prospective study had whole blood, serum and a nasopharyngeal or oropharyngeal swab collected by mobile phlebotomists. Additional blood draws and questionnaires over a 2-month period could optionally be provided by prospective study participants. Prospective study blood samples were shipped either frozen or at room temperature before DNA extraction. CDR1 and CDR2 are read off the germline V gene as SNHLY and FYNNEI. The CDR3 goes from the cysteine to the phenylalanine over 14 residues. Of all the DNA, just the CDR3 is kept, 42 bases in frame from base 1. V is shortened by 6 bases, J by 1 base, and the region joining them spans 12 bases.

The research as a whole found: Clinical and demographic metadata were provided uncurated, with the amount varying by source and participant.

The immunoSEQ Assay, a bias-controlled multiplex PCR, was used to amplify TCRbeta CDR3 regions from genomic DNA. The study's own analysis went as follows. The number of nucleated cells in each sample was estimated by amplification of reference gene primers within the assay. Sequence reads were collapsed and filtered to measure the absolute abundance of every unique TCRbeta CDR3 rearrangement. For each sample, productive Simpson clonality was calculated as the square root of Simpson's diversity index across productive rearrangements. TCRdb carries this immuneACCESS record with in-frame sequences only. Its versions omit some clonotypes, under half of them owing to an unresolved V gene in the studies checked, with the rest unexplained. That table supplies the V and J calls and clone size; D and trimming were determined from the DNA. This sample lists about 180,000 clones; about 88% were detected once. The ten largest clones add up to 0.95% to 1.5% of the sample.

Comments on this clone: The clone's antigen remains unknown. No quality values exist for individual bases; no much larger clone is one base distant.

The sequence links TRBV2 to TRBJ1-1; no D segment can be confidently identified. Material for sequencing was PBMCs or T cells enriched from blood (not recorded which). The source of this sequence is a human donor with acute COVID-19. The donor label of this sample is uncertain. Here is the DNA: TGTGCCAGCAGGAGGTATACCGGGAACACTGAAGCTTTCTTT. Translated, this is CASRRYTGNTEAFF.